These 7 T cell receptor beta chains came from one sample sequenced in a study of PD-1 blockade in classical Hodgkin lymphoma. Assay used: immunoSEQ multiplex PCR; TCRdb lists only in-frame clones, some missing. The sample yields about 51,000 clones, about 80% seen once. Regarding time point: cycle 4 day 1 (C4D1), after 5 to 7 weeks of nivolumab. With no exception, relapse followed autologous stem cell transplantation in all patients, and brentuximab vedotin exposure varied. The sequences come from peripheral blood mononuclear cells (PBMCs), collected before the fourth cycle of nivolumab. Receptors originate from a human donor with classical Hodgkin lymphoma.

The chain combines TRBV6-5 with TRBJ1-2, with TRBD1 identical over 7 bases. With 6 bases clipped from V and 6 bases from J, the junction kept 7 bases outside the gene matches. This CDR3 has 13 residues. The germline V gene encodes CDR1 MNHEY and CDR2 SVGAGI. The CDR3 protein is CASSGTVANGYTF. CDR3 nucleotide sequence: TGTGCCAGCAGCGGGACAGTTGCTAATGGCTACACCTTC.

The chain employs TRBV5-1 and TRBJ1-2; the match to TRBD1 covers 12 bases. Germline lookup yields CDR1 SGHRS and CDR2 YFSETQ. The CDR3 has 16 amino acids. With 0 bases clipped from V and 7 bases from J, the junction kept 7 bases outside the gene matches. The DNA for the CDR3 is TGCGCCAGCAGCTTGGAACCGGGACAGGGGGCGGCTGGCTACACCTTC. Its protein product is CASSLEPGQGAAGYTF.

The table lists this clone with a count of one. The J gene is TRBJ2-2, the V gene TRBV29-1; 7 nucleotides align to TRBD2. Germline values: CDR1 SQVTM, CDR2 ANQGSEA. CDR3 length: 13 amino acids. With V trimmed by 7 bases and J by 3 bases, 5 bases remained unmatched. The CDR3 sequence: CSAQRDYTGELFF. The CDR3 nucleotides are TGCAGCGCCCAGCGGGACTACACCGGGGAGCTGTTTTTT.

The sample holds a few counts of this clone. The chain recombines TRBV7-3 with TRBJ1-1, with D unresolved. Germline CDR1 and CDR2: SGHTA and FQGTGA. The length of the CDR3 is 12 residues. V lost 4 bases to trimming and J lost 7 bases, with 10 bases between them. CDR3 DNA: TGTGCCAGCAGCTCCTTTAAGGGTGAAGCTTTCTTT. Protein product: CASSSFKGEAFF. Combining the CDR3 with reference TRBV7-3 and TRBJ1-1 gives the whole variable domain GAGVSQTPSNKVTEKGKYVELRCDPISGHTALYWYRQSLGQGPEFLIYFQGTGAADDSGLPNDRFFAVRPEGSVSTLKIQRTERGDSAVYLCASSSFKGEAFFGQGTRLTVV.

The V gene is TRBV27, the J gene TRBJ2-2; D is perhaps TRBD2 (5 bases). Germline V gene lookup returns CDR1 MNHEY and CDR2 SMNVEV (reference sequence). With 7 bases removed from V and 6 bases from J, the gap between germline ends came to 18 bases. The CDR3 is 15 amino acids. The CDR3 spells CASTLWLAVSGELFF. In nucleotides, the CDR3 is TGTGCCAGCACCCTCTGGCTAGCCGTTTCCGGGGAGCTGTTTTTT.

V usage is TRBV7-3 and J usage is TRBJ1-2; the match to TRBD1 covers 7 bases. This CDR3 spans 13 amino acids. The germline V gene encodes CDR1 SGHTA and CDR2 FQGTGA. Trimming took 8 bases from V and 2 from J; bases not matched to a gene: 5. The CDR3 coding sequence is TGTGCCAGCTCGACAGGGAAAAACTATGGCTACACCTTC. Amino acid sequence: CASSTGKNYGYTF.

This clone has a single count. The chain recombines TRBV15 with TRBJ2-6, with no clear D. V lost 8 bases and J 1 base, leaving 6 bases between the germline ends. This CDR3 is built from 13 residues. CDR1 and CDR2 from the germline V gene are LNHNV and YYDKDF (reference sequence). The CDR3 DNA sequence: TGTGCCACCGTTGCGTCTGGGGCCAACGTCCTGACTTTC. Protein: CATVASGANVLTF.